The 9 T cell receptor beta chains below come from one sample, sequenced in a study of cytomegalovirus exposure and HLA in healthy donors. PCR amplification relied on 60 Vbeta primers (plus 13 Jbeta primers). Assay: immunoSEQ multiplex PCR; the TCRdb copy retains only in-frame clones and omits some. The sample lists 150,000 to 200,000 clones, roughly 80% seen once, with about 2% in the top ten. Sequenced sample: PBMCs. The receptor set was obtained from a male donor in good health and CMV-seronegative.

The chain has TRBV6-4 and TRBJ1-2; 10 bases agree with TRBD1. The CDR3 runs 17 residues. Germline V gene lookup returns CDR1 MRHNA and CDR2 SNTAGT. J lost 5 bases, V lost 5 bases, and 14 bases had no gene match. CDR3 amino acids: CASSYGTGALLVYGYTF. The CDR3 region has the DNA TGTGCCAGCAGTTACGGGACAGGGGCCCTCCTAGTTTATGGCTACACCTTC.

This chain connects TRBV5-1 to TRBJ1-6; a possible D gene is TRBD1 (5 bases). CDR3 length: 14 residues. Germline V gene data show CDR1 as SGHRS and CDR2 as YFSETQ. Trimming took 2 bases from V and 7 from J, leaving 10 bases between them. The CDR3 loop reads CASSLGDTNSPLHF. The CDR3 DNA reads as TGCGCCAGCAGCTTAGGGGATACCAATTCACCCCTCCACTTT.

The chain joins TRBV6-5 to TRBJ2-2, with 7 nucleotides matching TRBD1. The germline V gene has CDR1 MNHEY and CDR2 SVGAGI. CDR3 length: 13 amino acids. V lost 10 bases to trimming and J lost 2 bases; unmatched junction nucleotides: 4. The CDR3 DNA sequence: TGTGCCACTAGGGACAGAAACACCGGGGAGCTGTTTTTT. Translating it yields CATRDRNTGELFF.

V is TRBV18 and J is TRBJ1-1; tentative D call: TRBD1 (5 bases). The CDR3 length is 14 residues. The V end lost 3 bases, the J end lost 2 bases, and 10 bases lay between the germline ends. Germline CDR1 reads KGHSH; CDR2 reads LQKENI. CDR3 region: CASSPAGINTEAFF. The CDR3 nucleotides read TGTGCCAGCTCACCGGCAGGGATCAACACTGAAGCTTTCTTT.

The rearrangement uses TRBV10-3 and TRBJ1-6; the D gene is possibly TRBD1 (5 bases). CDR3 size: 13 residues. CDR1 is ENHRY, CDR2 SYGVKD, per germline. The germline V and J ends were trimmed by 4 bases and 9 bases, with 10 bases remaining between them. CDR3 residues: CAISVGGASPLHF. For the CDR3, the DNA is TGTGCCATCAGTGTGGGTGGGGCTTCACCCCTCCACTTT.

The chain recombines TRBV7-2 with TRBJ1-5, with D possibly being TRBD1 (6 bases). This CDR3 is built from 14 residues. From germline, CDR1 is SGHTA and CDR2 FQGNSA. V lost 3 bases, J lost 3 bases, and 9 bases lay in between. The chain's CDR3 is CASSLGQNNQPQHF. The CDR3 DNA reads as TGTGCCAGCAGCTTGGGACAAAACAATCAGCCCCAGCATTTT.

J is TRBJ2-5 and V is TRBV7-8, with a weak D call TRBD1 (5 bases). From germline, CDR1 is SGHVS and CDR2 FQNEAQ. The V end lost 7 bases, the J end lost 5 bases, and 20 bases lay between the germline ends. The CDR3 length is 15 residues. The CDR3 loop is CASTINGPGRETQYF. The CDR3 region has the DNA TGTGCCAGCACCATTAATGGCCCAGGGCGGGAGACCCAGTACTTC.

This clone came up a few times. The rearrangement uses TRBV6-5 and TRBJ2-5; 7 positions match TRBD1. Germline CDR1 MNHEY, CDR2 SVGAGI. CDR3 length equals 15 residues. Trimming took 6 bases from V and 4 from J; bases not matched to a gene: 11. DNA for the CDR3: TGTGCCAGCAGCCCCCACAGGGGAAGGTTAGAGACCCAGTACTTC. It yields the protein CASSPHRGRLETQYF.

This rearrangement joins TRBV30 to TRBJ1-1; the D is unclear. The CDR3 consists of 12 residues. The V end was cut by 3 bases, the J end by 6 bases, with 11 bases between. Per germline, CDR1 GTSNPN and CDR2 SVGIG (reference sequence). The CDR3, as DNA: TGTGCCTGGAGAGGCCCGGGATCTGAAGCTTTCTTT. It specifies CAWRGPGSEAFF.